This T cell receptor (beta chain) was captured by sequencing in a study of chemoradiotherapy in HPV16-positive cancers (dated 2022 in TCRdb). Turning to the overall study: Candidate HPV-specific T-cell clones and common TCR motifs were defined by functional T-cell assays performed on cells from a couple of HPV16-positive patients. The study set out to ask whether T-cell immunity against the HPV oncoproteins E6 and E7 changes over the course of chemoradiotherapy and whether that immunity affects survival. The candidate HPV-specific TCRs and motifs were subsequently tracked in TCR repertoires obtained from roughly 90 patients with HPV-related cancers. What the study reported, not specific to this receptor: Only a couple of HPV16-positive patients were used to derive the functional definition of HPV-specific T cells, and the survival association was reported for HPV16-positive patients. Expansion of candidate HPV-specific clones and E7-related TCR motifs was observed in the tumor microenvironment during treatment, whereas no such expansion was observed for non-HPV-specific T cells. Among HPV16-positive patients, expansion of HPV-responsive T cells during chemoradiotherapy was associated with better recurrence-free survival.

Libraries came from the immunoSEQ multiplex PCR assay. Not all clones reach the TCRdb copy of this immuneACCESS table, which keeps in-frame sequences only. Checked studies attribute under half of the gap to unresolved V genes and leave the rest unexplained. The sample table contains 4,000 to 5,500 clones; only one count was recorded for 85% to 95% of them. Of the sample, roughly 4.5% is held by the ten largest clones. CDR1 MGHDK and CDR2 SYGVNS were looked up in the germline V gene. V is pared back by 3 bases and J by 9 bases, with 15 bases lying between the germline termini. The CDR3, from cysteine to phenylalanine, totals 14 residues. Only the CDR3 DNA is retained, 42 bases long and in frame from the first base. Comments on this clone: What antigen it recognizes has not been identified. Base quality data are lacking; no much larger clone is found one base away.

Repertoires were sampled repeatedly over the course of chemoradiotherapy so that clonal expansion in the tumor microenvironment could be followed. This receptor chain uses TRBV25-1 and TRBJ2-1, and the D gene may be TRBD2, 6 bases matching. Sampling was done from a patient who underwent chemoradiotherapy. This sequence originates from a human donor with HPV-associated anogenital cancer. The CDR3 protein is CASSDGGRSGEQFF. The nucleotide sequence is TGTGCCAGCAGTGATGGAGGGAGAAGCGGTGAGCAGTTCTTC.